This TCR beta chain comes out of a study of OX40 agonist ivuxolimab in advanced cancers. Across the study: The eligibility criteria allowed prior anti-PD-1, anti-PD-L1 or anti-CTLA-4 therapy, and approximately 40% had some. General study points: Antigens targeted by the expanded peripheral T cells were not determined. More expanded clones were found, on average, in CD8+ than in CD4+ T cells. The study observed clonal expansion of CD4+ and CD8+ blood T cells by week 6 at 0.1 to 3.0 mg/kg.

As concerns this clone: Its cognate antigen is unknown.

Here immunoSEQ multiplex PCR was the method, and the copy in TCRdb shows in-frame clones only, minus some. Counted here are about 70,000 clones, 80% to 90% occurring once; the ten biggest clones make up 2.8%. The clonotype was recovered from an adult with an advanced solid tumor such as melanoma, head and neck, liver or kidney cancer. This sample comprised CD4+ or CD8+ T cells sorted from blood, obtained in a trial of the OX40 agonist ivuxolimab.

The CDR3 DNA is TGTGCCAGCAGCTCAAGCGGGAGCACAGATACGCAGTATTTT. Encoded protein: CASSSSGSTDTQYF. J is TRBJ2-3 and V is TRBV7-3; perhaps TRBD2 as D (6 bases). The CDR3 has 14 residues. V lost 4 bases to trimming and J lost 0 bases, with 8 bases between them. Germline CDR1 SGHTA, CDR2 FQGTGA.